This T cell receptor (beta chain) was sequenced during a study of regulatory T cells in long-lasting Graves disease. Study results and limitations: Newly diagnosed patients had higher TCR diversity than persistent Graves' patients did.

In building TCR beta libraries, iRepertoire HTBI primers were used together with Arm-PCR of CDR3 regions. In the source study's methods: Sample data revealed fewer than 70 TRBV and 12 to 15 TRBJ segments. TCRdb re-called the multiplex PCR reads with MiXCR, one entry per CDR3 protein. TCRdb, not the original authors, processed these V and J calls. The repertoire consists of 240,000 or so distinct CDR3 sequences, with around 20% occurring once and the leading ten covering roughly 14%. Specified time point: newly diagnosed GD, antithyroid drugs for less than 3 months. RNA from PBMCs was the source of the TCR library. The peripheral blood volume drawn was around 10 milliliters, and it was collected into EDTA tubes. The CDR3 is made up of 13 amino acids. Trimming cost V 4 bases and J 5 bases; bases outside gene matches: 5. Germline CDR1 reads SGHRS; CDR2 reads YFSETQ. Turning to this clonotype: As yet, its antigen is unknown.

This specimen was peripheral blood mononuclear cells (PBMCs), taken at new diagnosis, from a patient treated with antithyroid drugs. The J gene is TRBJ2-7, the V gene TRBV5-1, with TRBD2 matching 8 bases. The sequence came from a female donor with Graves disease. CDR3 DNA: TGCGCCAGCAGCATCCCGGGACTAGACGAGCAGTACTTC. Translation: CASSIPGLDEQYF. The full variable domain, with the rest looked up from reference TRBV5-1 and TRBJ2-7, is KAGVTQTPRYLIKTRGQQVTLSCSPISGHRSVSWYQQTPGQGLQFLFEYFSETQRNKGNFPGRFSGRQFSNSRSEMNVSTLELGDSALYLCASSIPGLDEQYFGPGTRLTVT.